This T cell receptor (beta chain) derives from a study of cytomegalovirus exposure and HLA in healthy donors. General study findings and limits: The authors judged a highly shared variant cluster likely a sequencing artifact. At a 0.05 false discovery rate, a later analysis found 18,000 or so TCR beta sequences to be associated with HLA alleles.

Germline CDR1 and CDR2: MNHEY and SMNVEV (reference sequence). V was trimmed by 6 bases and J by 4 bases, leaving 13 bases between them. The CDR3 runs 14 residues. About this clone itself: As yet, its antigen is unknown.

Likely unrecorded immune exposures existed in these nominally healthy donors. The study ran its PCR with 60 Vbeta and 13 Jbeta primers. Assay: immunoSEQ multiplex PCR; the TCRdb copy retains only in-frame clones and omits some. The sample has 100,000 to 150,000 clones, around 77% seen once. Sequencing was performed on PBMCs. This TCR derives from a woman aged 55-70 years in good health and CMV-seronegative. The chain couples TRBV27 to TRBJ1-5; maybe TRBD1 (6 bases). CDR3 in amino acids: CASRPGHLNQPQHF. The CDR3 DNA follows: TGTGCCAGCAGACCGGGACACCTAAATCAGCCCCAGCATTTT.